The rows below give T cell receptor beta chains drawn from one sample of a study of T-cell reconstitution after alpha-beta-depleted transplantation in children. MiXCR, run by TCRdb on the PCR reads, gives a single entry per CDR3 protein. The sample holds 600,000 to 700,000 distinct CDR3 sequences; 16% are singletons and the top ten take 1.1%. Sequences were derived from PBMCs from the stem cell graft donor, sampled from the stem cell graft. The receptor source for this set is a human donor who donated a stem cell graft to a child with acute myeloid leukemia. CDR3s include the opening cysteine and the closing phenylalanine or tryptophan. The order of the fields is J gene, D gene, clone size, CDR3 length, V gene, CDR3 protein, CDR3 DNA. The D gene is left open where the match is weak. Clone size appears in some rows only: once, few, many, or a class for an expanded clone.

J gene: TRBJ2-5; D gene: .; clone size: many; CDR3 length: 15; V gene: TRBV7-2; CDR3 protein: CASSPNQGKIETQYF; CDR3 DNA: TGTGCCAGCAGCCCCAATCAGGGAAAAATCGAGACCCAGTACTTC
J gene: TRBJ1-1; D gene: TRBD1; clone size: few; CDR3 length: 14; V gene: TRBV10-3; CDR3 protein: CAIRAGQVNTEAFF; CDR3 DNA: TGTGCCATCAGAGCGGGACAGGTGAACACTGAAGCTTTCTTT
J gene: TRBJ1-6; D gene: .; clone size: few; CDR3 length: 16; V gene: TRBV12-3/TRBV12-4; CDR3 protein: CASTLKRRGNNSPLHF; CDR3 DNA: TGTGCCAGCACCCTAAAACGTAGGGGGAATAATTCACCCCTCCACTTT
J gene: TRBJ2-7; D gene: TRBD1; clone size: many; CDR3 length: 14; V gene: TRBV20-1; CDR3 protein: CSARDRDRGHEQYF; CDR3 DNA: TGCAGTGCTAGAGATCGGGACAGGGGCCACGAGCAGTACTTC
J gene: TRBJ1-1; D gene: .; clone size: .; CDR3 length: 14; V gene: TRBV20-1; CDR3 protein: CSARDKEGLNMAFF; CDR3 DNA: TGCAGTGCTAGAGATAAGGAGGGGCTTAACATGGCTTTCTTT
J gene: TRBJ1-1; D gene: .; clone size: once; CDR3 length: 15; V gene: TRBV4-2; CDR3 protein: CASSPLGGSNTEAFF; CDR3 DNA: TGTGCCAGCAGCCCCCTAGGCGGCTCGAACACTGAAGCTTTCTTT
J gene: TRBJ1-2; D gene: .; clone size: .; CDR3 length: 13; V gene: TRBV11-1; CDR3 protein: CASSLWAGRGYTF; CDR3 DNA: TGTGCCAGCAGCTTATGGGCAGGACGTGGCTACACCTTC
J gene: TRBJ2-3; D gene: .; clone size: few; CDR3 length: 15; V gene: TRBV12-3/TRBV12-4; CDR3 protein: CASSPDTVVTDTQYF; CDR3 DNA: TGTGCCAGCAGCCCAGACACGGTCGTTACAGATACGCAGTATTTT
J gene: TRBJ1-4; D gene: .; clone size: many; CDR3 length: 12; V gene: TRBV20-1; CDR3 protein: CSPRGGAEKLFF; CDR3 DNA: TGCAGCCCCAGGGGAGGCGCCGAAAAACTGTTTTTT
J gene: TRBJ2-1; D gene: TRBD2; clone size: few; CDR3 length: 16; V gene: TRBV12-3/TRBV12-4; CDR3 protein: CASIHRRGGGYNEQFF; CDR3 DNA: TGTGCCAGCATACACCGCCGGGGGGGAGGCTACAATGAGCAGTTCTTC